This paragraph covers one T cell receptor beta chain sequence. This entry is derived from a study of blood T cell repertoires in COVID-19. Germline trimming cut 5 bases from V and 1 base from J; bases unmatched to any gene: 7. The germline V gene has CDR1 MNHNY and CDR2 SVGAGI (reference sequence). The CDR3 has 15 residues. Per the study methods: Counts of nucleated cells, estimated from reference gene primer amplification, were obtained. Generated by immunoSEQ multiplex PCR, the TCRdb table keeps only in-frame clones and is missing some. Clonal size and the V and J genes are those of that table, whereas D and trimming came from the DNA. The table includes 250,000 to 350,000 clones, more than 80% detected once.

The sequence came from a woman in her 30s with active or convalescent COVID-19. Material: peripheral blood. The chain couples TRBV6-6 to TRBJ1-2; 7 bases fit TRBD1. The CDR3 DNA sequence: TGTGCCAGCAGTGTAAGACAGGGAAATAACTATGGCTACACCTTC. Translated, it gives CASSVRQGNNYGYTF.